This T cell receptor beta chain was profiled in a study of blood T cell repertoires in COVID-19. Study-level background: Specimens from acute and convalescent COVID-19 originated in the United States, Italy and Spain. T cells, B-cell-depleted T cells, or PBMCs supplied cDNA or gDNA.

Original handling: Nucleated cell number was recorded as an estimate derived from reference gene primer amplification. Here immunoSEQ multiplex PCR was the method, and the copy in TCRdb shows in-frame clones only, minus some. That table gives V, J and clone size, and the DNA gave D and trimming. The sample records 52,000 or so clones, 86% being singletons. The sequence was collected from a human donor in a cohort sampled during active COVID-19. The sequencing sample was made of peripheral blood.

For the CDR3, the DNA is TGTGCCAGCAGCCCACTCGGACACAGCAACTATGGCTACACCTTC. Protein: CASSPLGHSNYGYTF. The chain is built from TRBV14 and TRBJ1-2; possible D gene TRBD1, 5 bases. CDR1 is SGHDN and CDR2 is FVKESK in the germline V gene. V was shortened by 4 bases and J by 2 bases, with 14 bases between the two germline ends. The CDR3 totals 15 residues.